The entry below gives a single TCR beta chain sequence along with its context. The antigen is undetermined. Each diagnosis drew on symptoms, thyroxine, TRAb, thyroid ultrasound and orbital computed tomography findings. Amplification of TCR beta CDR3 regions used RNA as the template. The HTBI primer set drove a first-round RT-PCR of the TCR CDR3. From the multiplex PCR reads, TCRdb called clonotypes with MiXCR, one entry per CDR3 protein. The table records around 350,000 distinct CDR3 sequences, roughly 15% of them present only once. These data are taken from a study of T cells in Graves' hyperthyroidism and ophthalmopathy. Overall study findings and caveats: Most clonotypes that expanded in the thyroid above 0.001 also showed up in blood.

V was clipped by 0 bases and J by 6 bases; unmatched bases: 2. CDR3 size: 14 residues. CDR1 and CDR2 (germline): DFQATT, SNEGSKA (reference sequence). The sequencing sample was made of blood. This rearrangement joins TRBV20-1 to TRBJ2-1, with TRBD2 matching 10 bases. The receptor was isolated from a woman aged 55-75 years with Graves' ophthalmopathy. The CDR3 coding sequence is TGCAGTGCTAGAGATAGCGGGGGGCGCAATGAGCAGTTCTTC. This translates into CSARDSGGRNEQFF.